The 8 T cell receptor beta chains listed next were all sequenced from one sample in a study of T cell responses to AZD1222 COVID-19 vaccine. Generated by immunoSEQ multiplex PCR, the TCRdb table keeps only in-frame clones and is missing some. The sample includes about 97,000 clones, about 89% of them seen just once. This specimen was peripheral blood, taken on day 0 of AZD1222 vaccination. The source of these receptors is an adult in good health.

V is TRBV5-1 and J is TRBJ1-6, with 9 bases fitting TRBD1. The V gene's germline CDR1 is SGHRS and CDR2 YFSETQ. Germline trimming cut 3 bases from V and 7 bases from J; bases unmatched to any gene: 5. This CDR3 is built from 15 residues. For the CDR3, the DNA is TGCGCCAGCAGCTGGGGGGACAGGGAAAATTCACCCCTCCACTTT. Its translation is CASSWGDRENSPLHF. Based on the CDR3 plus reference TRBV5-1 and TRBJ1-6, the full variable domain is KAGVTQTPRYLIKTRGQQVTLSCSPISGHRSVSWYQQTPGQGLQFLFEYFSETQRNKGNFPGRFSGRQFSNSRSEMNVSTLELGDSALYLCASSWGDRENSPLHFGNGTRLTVT.

This chain links TRBV5-1 with TRBJ2-3; a weak D match, TRBD2 (6 bases). The CDR3 contains 15 residues. Trimming cost V 0 bases and J 7 bases, with 15 bases left between them. Per germline, CDR1 SGHRS and CDR2 YFSETQ. DNA of the CDR3: TGCGCCAGCAGCTTGGAGGTGGGAGGCCGAAATACGCAGTATTTT. Translated, it gives CASSLEVGGRNTQYF.

The genes are TRBV7-2 and TRBJ2-1; unclear D gene. V dropped 1 base and J dropped 10 bases, with 8 bases sitting between them. This CDR3 is built from 12 residues. Germline V lookup: CDR1 SGHTA, CDR2 FQGNSA. CDR3 region: CASSLDSWEQFF. CDR3 bases: TGTGCCAGCAGCTTAGATTCCTGGGAGCAGTTCTTC.

The gene calls are TRBV5-6 and TRBJ2-7; 8 bases match TRBD1. In germline, CDR1 is SGHDT, CDR2 YYEEEE. CDR3 size: 14 residues. V was clipped by 3 bases and J by 7 bases; unmatched bases: 9. The CDR3 nucleotides read TGTGCCAGCAGCTATAGACAGGGGTCGAAAGAGCAGTACTTC. This sequence encodes CASSYRQGSKEQYF.

To note about this clone: The sample carries other DNA sequences with the same CDR3. J is TRBJ1-5 and V is TRBV28; D gene uncertain. The CDR3 length is 16 residues. The germline CDR1 and CDR2 sequences are MDHEN and SYDVKM. The V and J ends lost 6 bases and 0 bases respectively, with 15 bases between them. CDR3 nucleotide sequence: TGTGCCAGCAGCTTTGTGCATGTTATTAGCAATCAGCCCCAGCATTTT. Protein sequence: CASSFVHVISNQPQHF. Together with reference TRBV28 and TRBJ1-5, the CDR3 gives the full variable domain: DVKVTQSSRYLVKRTGEKVFLECVQDMDHENMFWYRQDPGLGLRLIYFSYDVKMKEKGDIPEGYSVSREKKERFSLILESASTNQTSMYLCASSFVHVISNQPQHFGDGTRLSIL.

This chain uses TRBV28 with TRBJ2-7, with D perhaps TRBD1 (5 bases). V lost 2 bases to trimming and J lost 0 bases, with 8 bases between them. The germline gives CDR1 MDHEN, CDR2 SYDVKM. This CDR3 has 14 residues. CDR3 region: CASSLGAASYEQYF. The CDR3 DNA sequence: TGTGCCAGCAGTTTAGGGGCAGCCTCCTACGAGCAGTACTTC.

The chain has TRBV11-2 and TRBJ1-6, with D possibly being TRBD1 (6 bases). CDR3 length: 16 amino acids. V gave up 2 bases and J gave up 6 bases, with 14 bases separating them. Germline V gene sequence: CDR1 SGHAT, CDR2 FQNNGV. DNA of the CDR3: TGTGCCAGCAGCTTATCTCCAGGGGTCAGTAATTCACCCCTCCACTTT. Translating it yields CASSLSPGVSNSPLHF.

V usage is TRBV7-3 and J usage is TRBJ2-1; 13 bases are a match to TRBD2. The junction had 6 bases not matched to a gene; V was cut back by 5 bases and J by 8 bases. This CDR3 region has 15 residues. Germline CDR1 is SGHTA and CDR2 is FQGTGA. The DNA for the CDR3 is TGTGCCAGCAGCATCGGACTAGCGGGAGTCGATGAGCAGTTCTTC. It yields the protein CASSIGLAGVDEQFF.